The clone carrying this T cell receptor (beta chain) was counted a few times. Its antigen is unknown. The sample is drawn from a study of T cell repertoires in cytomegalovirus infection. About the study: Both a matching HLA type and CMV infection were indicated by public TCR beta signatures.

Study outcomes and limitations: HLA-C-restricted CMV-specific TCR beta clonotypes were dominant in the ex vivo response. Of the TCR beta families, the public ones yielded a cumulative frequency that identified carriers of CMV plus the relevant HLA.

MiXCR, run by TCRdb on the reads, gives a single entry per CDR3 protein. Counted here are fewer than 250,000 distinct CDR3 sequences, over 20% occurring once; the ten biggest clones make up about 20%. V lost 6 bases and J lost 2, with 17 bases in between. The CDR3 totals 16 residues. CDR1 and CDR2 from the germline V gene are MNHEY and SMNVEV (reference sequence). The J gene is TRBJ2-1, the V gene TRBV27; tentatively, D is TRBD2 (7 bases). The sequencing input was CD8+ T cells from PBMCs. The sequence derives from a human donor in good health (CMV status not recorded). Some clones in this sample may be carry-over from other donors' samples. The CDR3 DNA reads TGTGCCAGCAGCTCCCGTGTGGGGGGGCCCTACAATGAGCAGTTCTTC. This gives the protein CASSSRVGGPYNEQFF.